This T cell receptor beta chain was retrieved from a study of T cell clonotyping in hematopoietic cell transplantation. The CDR3 extends over 16 amino acids. From germline, CDR1 is SGHRS and CDR2 YFSETQ. Between the trimmed V and J ends, which lost 0 bases and 3 bases, there was a span of 14 bases. Using immunoSEQ multiplex PCR, the repertoire was profiled, and TCRdb retains in-frame clones only, with some absent. The sample has thousands of clones; about 83% are singletons. This clone has just one count. The chain joins TRBV5-1 to TRBJ2-3, with a possible D match to TRBD1 (5 bases). The sequencing used peripheral blood mononuclear cells, collected 100 days after allogeneic stem cell transplant. The source of this sequence is a female patient in her thirties or forties who had an allogeneic stem cell transplant from a related donor, so the T cells may come from the graft donor. Some clones in this sample may be carry-over from other donors' samples. The CDR3 sequence: CASSLEFGHPTDTQYF. CDR3 DNA sequence: TGCGCCAGCAGCTTGGAATTCGGACACCCTACAGATACGCAGTATTTT.